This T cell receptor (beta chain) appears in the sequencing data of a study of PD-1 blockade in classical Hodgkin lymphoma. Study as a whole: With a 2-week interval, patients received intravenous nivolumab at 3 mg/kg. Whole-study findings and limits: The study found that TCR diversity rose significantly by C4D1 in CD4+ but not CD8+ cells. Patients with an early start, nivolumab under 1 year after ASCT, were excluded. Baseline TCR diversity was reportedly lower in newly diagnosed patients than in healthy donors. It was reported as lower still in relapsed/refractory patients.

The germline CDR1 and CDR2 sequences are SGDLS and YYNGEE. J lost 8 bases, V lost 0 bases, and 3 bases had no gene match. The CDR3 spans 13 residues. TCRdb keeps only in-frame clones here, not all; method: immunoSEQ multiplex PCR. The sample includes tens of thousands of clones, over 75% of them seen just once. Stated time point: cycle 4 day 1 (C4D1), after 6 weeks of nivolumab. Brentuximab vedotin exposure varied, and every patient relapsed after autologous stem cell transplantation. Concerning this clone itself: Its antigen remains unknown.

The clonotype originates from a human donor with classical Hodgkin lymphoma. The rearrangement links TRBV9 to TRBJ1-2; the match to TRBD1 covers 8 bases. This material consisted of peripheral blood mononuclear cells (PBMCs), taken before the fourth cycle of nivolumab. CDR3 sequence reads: CASSVDRGGGYTF. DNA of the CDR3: TGTGCCAGCAGCGTAGACAGGGGGGGCGGCTACACCTTC.